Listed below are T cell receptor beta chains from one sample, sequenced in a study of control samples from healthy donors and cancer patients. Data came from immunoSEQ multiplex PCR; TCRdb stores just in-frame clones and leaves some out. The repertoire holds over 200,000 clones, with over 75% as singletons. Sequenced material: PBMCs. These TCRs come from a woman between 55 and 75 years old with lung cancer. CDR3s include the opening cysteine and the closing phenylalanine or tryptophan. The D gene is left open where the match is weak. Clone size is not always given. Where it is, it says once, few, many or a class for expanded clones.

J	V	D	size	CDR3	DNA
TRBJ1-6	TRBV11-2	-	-	CASSLEPGVLSPLHF	TGTGCCAGCAGCTTAGAGCCAGGGGTACTTTCACCCCTCCACTTT
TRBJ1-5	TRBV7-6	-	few	CASSLDGRGRNQPQHF	TGTGCCAGCAGCTTAGATGGCAGGGGACGAAATCAGCCCCAGCATTTT
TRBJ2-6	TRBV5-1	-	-	CASSLYGSSGANVLTF	TGCGCCAGCAGCTTGTACGGGAGCTCTGGGGCCAACGTCCTGACTTTC
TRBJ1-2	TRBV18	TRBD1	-	CASSPSVGTDVYGYTF	TGTGCCAGCTCACCATCGGTCGGGACAGATGTTTATGGCTACACCTTC
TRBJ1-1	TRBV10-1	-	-	CAIEPGTPHYYTEAFF	TGCGCCATCGAACCCGGGACACCACACTATTACACTGAAGCTTTCTTT
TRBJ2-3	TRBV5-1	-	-	CASSSGVLTGTQYF	TGCGCCAGCAGCTCGGGGGTCCTAACAGGTACGCAGTATTTT
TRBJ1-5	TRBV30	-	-	CAGNGGAGQPQHF	TGTGCCGGGAATGGGGGGGCAGGTCAGCCCCAGCATTTT
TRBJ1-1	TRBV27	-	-	CASSLVGGRFGEAFF	TGTGCCAGCAGTCTCGTGGGGGGAAGATTTGGTGAAGCTTTCTTT
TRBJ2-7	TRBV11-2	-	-	CASSLAGKPYEQYF	TGTGCCAGCAGCTTAGCCGGCAAGCCCTACGAGCAGTACTTC
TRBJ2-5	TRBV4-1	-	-	CASSQDTGRETQYF	TGCGCCAGCAGCCAAGACACCGGGAGAGAGACCCAGTACTTC
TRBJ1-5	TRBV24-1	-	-	CATSAWDQPQHF	TGTGCCACCAGTGCCTGGGATCAGCCCCAGCATTTT
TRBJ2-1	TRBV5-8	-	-	CASSLYQNNEQFF	TGTGCCAGCAGCTTGTATCAGAACAATGAGCAGTTCTTC
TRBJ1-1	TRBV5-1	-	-	CASSPQMNTEAFF	TGCGCCAGCAGCCCGCAGATGAACACTGAAGCTTTCTTT
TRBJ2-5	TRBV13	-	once	CASSLLGSEETQYF	TGTGCCAGCAGCTTACTGGGTAGCGAGGAGACCCAGTACTTC
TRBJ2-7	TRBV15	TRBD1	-	CATRKGGSNEQYF	TGTGCCACCAGGAAAGGGGGCTCCAACGAGCAGTACTTC
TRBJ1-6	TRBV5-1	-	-	CASSLQDVESPLHF	TGCGCCAGCAGCTTGCAGGACGTCGAATCACCCCTCCACTTT
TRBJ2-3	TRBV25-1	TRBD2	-	CASSPSGRSTDTQYF	TGTGCCAGCAGCCCTAGCGGGAGAAGCACAGATACGCAGTATTTT
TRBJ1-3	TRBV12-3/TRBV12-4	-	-	CASSLSSGNTIYF	TGTGCCAGCAGCCTCAGCTCTGGAAACACCATATATTTT
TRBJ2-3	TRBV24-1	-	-	CATSDPGTPDTQYF	TGTGCCACCAGTGATCCCGGGACGCCAGATACGCAGTATTTT
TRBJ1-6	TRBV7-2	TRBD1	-	CASSGQGYSYNSPLHF	TGTGCCAGCAGCGGACAGGGATACTCCTATAATTCACCCCTCCACTTT
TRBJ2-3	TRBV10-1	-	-	CASSERSFTDTQYF	TGCGCCAGCAGTGAGAGGTCCTTCACAGATACGCAGTATTTT
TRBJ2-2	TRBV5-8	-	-	CASSHQGRGDTGELFF	TGTGCCAGCAGCCATCAGGGCAGGGGTGACACCGGGGAGCTGTTTTTT
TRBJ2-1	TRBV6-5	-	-	CASIAGAGEQFF	TGTGCCAGCATCGCGGGGGCTGGTGAGCAGTTCTTC
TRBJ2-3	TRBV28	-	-	CASSRLRRSDTQYF	TGTGCCAGCAGCCGACTTCGGAGGTCAGATACGCAGTATTTT
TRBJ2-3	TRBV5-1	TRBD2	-	CASSFRLAGDAQYF	TGCGCCAGCAGCTTCCGACTAGCGGGGGATGCGCAGTATTTT
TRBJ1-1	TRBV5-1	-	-	CASSFGGYTEAFF	TGCGCCAGCAGCTTTGGGGGCTACACTGAAGCTTTCTTT
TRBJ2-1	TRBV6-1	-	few	CASSDPGGPNNEQFF	TGTGCCAGCAGTGACCCCGGGGGTCCGAACAATGAGCAGTTCTTC
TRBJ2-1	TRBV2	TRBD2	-	CASNPTSGVTYNEQFF	TGTGCCAGCAACCCTACTAGCGGGGTAACCTACAATGAGCAGTTCTTC
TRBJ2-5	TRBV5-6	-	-	CASSLRLQTQYF	TGTGCCAGCAGCTTGCGTCTACAGACCCAGTACTTC
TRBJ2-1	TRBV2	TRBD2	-	CASGLAGGLPEQFF	TGTGCCAGCGGACTAGCGGGAGGGTTACCCGAGCAGTTCTTC
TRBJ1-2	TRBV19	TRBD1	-	CASSIAGTANYGYTF	TGTGCCAGTAGTATAGCCGGGACAGCAAACTATGGCTACACCTTC
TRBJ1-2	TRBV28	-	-	CASRGTGGEVYGYTF	TGTGCCAGCAGGGGTACGGGGGGCGAAGTCTATGGCTACACCTTC
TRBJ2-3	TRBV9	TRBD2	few	CASSVALAGGTDTQYF	TGTGCCAGCAGCGTAGCACTAGCGGGGGGAACAGATACGCAGTATTTT
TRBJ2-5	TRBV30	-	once	CAWSVNRPRSRETQYF	TGTGCCTGGAGTGTTAACCGGCCGCGTTCGAGGGAGACCCAGTACTTC
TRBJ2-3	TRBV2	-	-	CASSDKLGTDTQYF	TGTGCCAGCAGTGATAAACTGGGCACAGATACGCAGTATTTT
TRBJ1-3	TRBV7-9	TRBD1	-	CASSTGQGVGNTIYF	TGTGCCAGCAGCACTGGACAGGGCGTTGGAAACACCATATATTTT
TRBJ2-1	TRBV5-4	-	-	CASTFGASSYNEQFF	TGTGCCAGCACCTTTGGGGCTAGCTCCTACAATGAGCAGTTCTTC
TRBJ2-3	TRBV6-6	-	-	CALKRGGPTDTQYF	TGTGCCCTCAAGAGGGGGGGGCCCACAGATACGCAGTATTTT
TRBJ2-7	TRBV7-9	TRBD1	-	CASSLSTGEAYEQYF	TGTGCCAGCAGCTTATCGACAGGGGAAGCCTACGAGCAGTACTTC
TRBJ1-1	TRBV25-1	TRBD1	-	CASSEQGVSSTEAFF	TGTGCCAGCAGTGAGCAGGGGGTTTCTAGCACTGAAGCTTTCTTT
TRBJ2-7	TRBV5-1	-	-	CASSAPMGYEQYF	TGCGCCAGCAGCGCGCCAATGGGCTACGAGCAGTACTTC
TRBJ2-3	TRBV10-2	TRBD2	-	CASSEFGGGADTQYF	TGCGCCAGCAGTGAGTTTGGCGGGGGAGCCGATACGCAGTATTTT
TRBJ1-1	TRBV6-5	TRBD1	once	CASTPPTGAKEAFF	TGTGCCAGCACCCCACCCACAGGGGCTAAAGAAGCTTTCTTT
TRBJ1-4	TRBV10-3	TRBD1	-	CATGQGALLNEKLFF	TGTGCCACCGGACAGGGGGCCCTCCTCAATGAAAAACTGTTTTTT
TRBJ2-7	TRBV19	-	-	CASSMRGGDYEQYF	TGTGCCAGTAGTATGCGAGGTGGGGACTACGAGCAGTACTTC
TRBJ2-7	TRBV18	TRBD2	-	CASSPRGGGEQYF	TGTGCCAGCTCACCACGGGGGGGAGGCGAGCAGTACTTC
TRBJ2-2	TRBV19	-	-	CASSPQKGPLELFF	TGTGCCAGTAGTCCCCAAAAGGGACCCCTGGAGCTGTTTTTT
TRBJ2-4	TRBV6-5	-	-	CASLELAKNIQYF	TGTGCCAGCTTAGAGCTAGCCAAAAACATTCAGTACTTC
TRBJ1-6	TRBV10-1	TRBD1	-	CASSSGQGNNSPLHF	TGCGCCAGCAGTTCTGGACAGGGGAATAATTCACCCCTCCACTTT
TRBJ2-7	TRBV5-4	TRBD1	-	CASSSGTGLYEQYF	TGTGCCAGCAGCTCCGGGACAGGGCTCTACGAGCAGTACTTC
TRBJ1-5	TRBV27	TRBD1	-	CASSLQGAGQPQHF	TGTGCCAGCAGTTTACAGGGGGCTGGTCAGCCCCAGCATTTT
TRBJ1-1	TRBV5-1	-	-	CASTTSAGGPYTEAFF	TGCGCCAGCACCACCTCCGCCGGGGGGCCCTACACTGAAGCTTTCTTT
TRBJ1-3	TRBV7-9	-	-	CASRGWGGGDTIYF	TGTGCCAGCAGGGGCTGGGGGGGCGGCGACACCATATATTTT
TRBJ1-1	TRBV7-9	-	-	CASSPKATEAFF	TGTGCCAGCAGCCCGAAGGCCACTGAAGCTTTCTTT
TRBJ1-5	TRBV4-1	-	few	CASSPQENQPQHF	TGCGCCAGCAGCCCACAGGAGAATCAGCCCCAGCATTTT
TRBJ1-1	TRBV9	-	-	CASSVEPRGSTEAFF	TGTGCCAGCAGCGTAGAGCCCAGGGGCTCCACTGAAGCTTTCTTT
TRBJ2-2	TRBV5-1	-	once	CASSLGAQYTGELFF	TGCGCCAGCAGCTTGGGAGCACAGTACACCGGGGAGCTGTTTTTT
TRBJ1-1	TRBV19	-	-	CASSISGTLPRAFF	TGTGCCAGTAGTATTTCCGGGACCCTCCCCCGGGCTTTCTTT
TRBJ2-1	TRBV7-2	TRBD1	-	CASSLDRGIYNEQFF	TGTGCCAGCAGCTTAGACAGGGGAATTTACAATGAGCAGTTCTTC
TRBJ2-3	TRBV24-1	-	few	CATSDVAVDTQYF	TGTGCCACCAGTGATGTAGCGGTAGATACGCAGTATTTT